What follows are 7 T cell receptor beta chains derived from one specimen sequenced in a study of radiotherapy plus CTLA-4 blockade in lung cancer. The method was immunoSEQ multiplex PCR; TCRdb's version includes in-frame clones alone and lacks a portion of them. The sample yields fewer than 50,000 clones, 65% to 90% seen once. Sequencing was performed on peripheral blood, taken from a patient treated with radiotherapy plus ipilimumab. The origin of the receptors is a human donor with non-small cell lung cancer whose response to radiotherapy plus ipilimumab could not be evaluated.

Details on this clone: A read error may account for a junction end that differs from germline. The chain is built from TRBV2 and TRBJ2-2, with 15 bases lining up with TRBD2. The CDR3 covers 16 residues. Germline loops: CDR1 SNHLY, CDR2 FYNNEI. Written as DNA, the CDR3 is TGTGCCAGCAGTCCGGGACTAGCGGGAGGTGTTGGGGGGCTGTTTTTT. Its translation is CASSPGLAGGVGGLFF.

V usage is TRBV7-9 and J usage is TRBJ1-1, with TRBD1 as a possible D gene (6 bases). CDR1 and CDR2 from the germline V gene are SEHNR and FQNEAQ (reference sequence). V lost 5 bases and J 8 bases, leaving 12 bases between the germline ends. CDR3 length equals 12 residues. The CDR3 DNA reads TGTGCCAGCAGCCTCGGGACAATGGAAGCTTTCTTT. This encodes CASSLGTMEAFF. The full variable domain, its missing parts supplied by reference TRBV7-9 and TRBJ1-1, is DTGVSQNPRHKITKRGQNVTFRCDPISEHNRLYWYRQTLGQGPEFLTYFQNEAQLEKSRLLSDRFSAERPKGSFSTLEIQRTEQGDSAMYLCASSLGTMEAFFGQGTRLTVV.

This chain uses TRBV28 with TRBJ2-7; D not resolved. Trimming shortened V by 4 bases and J by 0 bases, and 16 bases separated the two germline ends. This CDR3 contains 16 residues. CDR1 is MDHEN and CDR2 is SYDVKM in the germline V gene. CDR3 sequence: CASSSPPERNSYEQYF. CDR3 nucleotides: TGTGCCAGCAGTTCTCCCCCCGAGAGGAACTCCTACGAGCAGTACTTC. Supplemented by reference TRBV28 and TRBJ2-7, the full variable domain reads DVKVTQSSRYLVKRTGEKVFLECVQDMDHENMFWYRQDPGLGLRLIYFSYDVKMKEKGDIPEGYSVSREKKERFSLILESASTNQTSMYLCASSSPPERNSYEQYFGPGTRLTVT.

The chain has TRBV5-1 and TRBJ1-2; 7 positions agree with TRBD1. The CDR3 consists of 12 residues. The V segment lost 4 bases and the J segment 10 bases; nucleotides outside the gene matches: 7. The germline CDR1 and CDR2 sequences are SGHRS and YFSETQ. This chain's CDR3 is CASSPGTASYTF. The CDR3 nucleotides are TGCGCCAGCAGCCCCGGGACAGCTTCCTACACCTTC. Drawing the rest from reference TRBV5-1 and TRBJ1-2, the complete variable domain is KAGVTQTPRYLIKTRGQQVTLSCSPISGHRSVSWYQQTPGQGLQFLFEYFSETQRNKGNFPGRFSGRQFSNSRSEMNVSTLELGDSALYLCASSPGTASYTFGSGTRLTVV.

The chain joins TRBV4-1 to TRBJ2-1; D gene ambiguous. The CDR3 is 15 amino acids. Germline V CDR1 and CDR2: MGHRA, YSYEKL. Trimming stripped 1 base from V and 4 bases from J, with 11 bases between. In DNA form, the CDR3 reads TGCGCCAGCAGCCAAGGGTTCAGCGATTACAATGAGCAGTTCTTC. This translates into CASSQGFSDYNEQFF.

This chain links TRBV5-1 with TRBJ1-1, with TRBD1 matching over 9 bases. This CDR3 is built from 12 residues. Germline V gene data show CDR1 as SGHRS and CDR2 as YFSETQ. Unmatched junction bases numbered 1, after V lost 0 bases and J lost 10 bases. The CDR3: CASSLGTGAAFF. The CDR3 nucleotides read TGCGCCAGCAGCTTGGGGACAGGGGCAGCTTTCTTT. The full variable domain, with the rest looked up from reference TRBV5-1 and TRBJ1-1, is KAGVTQTPRYLIKTRGQQVTLSCSPISGHRSVSWYQQTPGQGLQFLFEYFSETQRNKGNFPGRFSGRQFSNSRSEMNVSTLELGDSALYLCASSLGTGAAFFGQGTRLTVV.

The chain is built from TRBV7-9 and TRBJ1-2, with a tentative D call TRBD1 (6 bases). Germline CDR1 reads SEHNR; CDR2 reads FQNEAQ (reference sequence). Trimming pared 2 bases from V and 9 bases from J, leaving 13 bases between. This CDR3 has 13 residues. The CDR3 DNA reads as TGTGCCAGCAGCTTAACAGGGATGTCGAGCTACACCTTC. It specifies CASSLTGMSSYTF. Full variable domain (remainder filled in from reference TRBV7-9 and TRBJ1-2): DTGVSQNPRHKITKRGQNVTFRCDPISEHNRLYWYRQTLGQGPEFLTYFQNEAQLEKSRLLSDRFSAERPKGSFSTLEIQRTEQGDSAMYLCASSLTGMSSYTFGSGTRLTVV.